Listed here are 32 T cell receptor beta chains from one sample, sequenced in a study of STAT5B mutations in CD4+ large granular lymphocyte leukemia. Clones were read by immunoSEQ multiplex PCR, and TCRdb kept only the in-frame ones, dropping some. The sample holds 30,000 to 40,000 clones; 69% are singletons and the top ten take under 3.5%. The sample comprised CD4+ T cells from blood buffy coats. Receptor source: a human donor in good health.

V and J are TRBV9 and TRBJ1-5; unclear D gene. V gave up 4 bases and J gave up 6 bases, with 17 bases separating them. CDR1 and CDR2 (germline): SGDLS, YYNGEE. The CDR3 has 15 amino acids. The CDR3: CASSPRVEAVQPQHF. CDR3 in DNA: TGTGCCAGCAGCCCTAGGGTGGAGGCAGTTCAGCCCCAGCATTTT. Full variable domain (remainder filled in from reference TRBV9 and TRBJ1-5): DSGVTQTPKHLITATGQRVTLRCSPRSGDLSVYWYQQSLDQGLQFLIQYYNGEERAKGNILERFSAQQFPDLHSELNLSSLELGDSALYFCASSPRVEAVQPQHFGDGTRLSIL.

The genes are TRBV7-9 and TRBJ1-1; maybe TRBD1 (5 bases). Per germline, CDR1 SEHNR and CDR2 FQNEAQ (reference sequence). V lost 5 bases to trimming and J lost 6 bases, with 10 bases between them. CDR3 length: 12 amino acids. In DNA form, the CDR3 reads TGTGCCAGCAGCCCTGAGGGGCCTGAAGCTTTCTTT. Translation: CASSPEGPEAFF.

The gene calls are TRBV7-2 and TRBJ1-6; D may be TRBD1 (6 bases). This CDR3 spans 15 amino acids. The germline CDR1 and CDR2 sequences are SGHTA and FQGNSA. V was cut by 4 bases and J by 7 bases, with 14 bases left in between. The CDR3 sequence: CASSSSGQKNSPLHF. Written as DNA, the CDR3 is TGTGCCAGCAGCTCCTCTGGACAGAAAAATTCACCCCTCCACTTT. Looking up the rest from reference TRBV7-2 and TRBJ1-6 gives the full variable domain: GAGVSQSPSNKVTEKGKDVELRCDPISGHTALYWYRQSLGQGLEFLIYFQGNSAPDKSGLPSDRFSAERTGGSVSTLTIQRTQQEDSAVYLCASSSSGQKNSPLHFGNGTRLTVT.

This chain joins TRBV5-1 and TRBJ2-1, with 13 bases matching TRBD2. V shed 3 bases and J 6 bases; nucleotides not matched to a gene: 3. This CDR3 has 15 residues. CDR1 SGHRS and CDR2 YFSETQ come from the germline V gene. The CDR3 protein is CASSSLAGGTNEQFF. The DNA of the CDR3 is TGCGCCAGCAGCTCACTAGCGGGGGGGACCAATGAGCAGTTCTTC.

This clone occurred a few times. The chain combines TRBV4-3 with TRBJ2-7; 9 nucleotides match TRBD2. The CDR3 runs to 16 residues. The germline gives CDR1 LGHNA, CDR2 YSLEER. Trimming cost V 2 bases and J 2 bases; bases outside gene matches: 7. This CDR3 reads CASSQWRTSVPYEQYF. Written as DNA, the CDR3 is TGCGCCAGCAGCCAATGGAGGACTAGCGTTCCCTACGAGCAGTACTTC.

The rearrangement joins TRBV19 to TRBJ1-5; D is uncertain. CDR3 length: 15 amino acids. Trimming took off 1 base at V and 2 bases at J, with 9 bases between the two ends. Germline CDR1 and CDR2: LNHDA and SQIVND (reference sequence). The DNA for the CDR3 is TGTGCCAGTAGTATAGCCGGGTATGGCAATCAGCCCCAGCATTTT. It specifies CASSIAGYGNQPQHF.

The J gene is TRBJ1-2, the V gene TRBV7-2, with 7 bases identical to TRBD1. In germline, CDR1 is SGHTA, CDR2 FQGNSA. The CDR3 sequence is 15 residues long. V lost 1 base and J lost 2; bases outside the gene matches: 4. In nucleotides, the CDR3 is TGTGCCAGCAGCTTAGGGCGACAGGGAAACTATGGCTACACCTTC. Protein sequence: CASSLGRQGNYGYTF.

This clone came up a few times. The CDR3 region is CASSLDRGLWAFF. CDR3 coding DNA: TGTGCCAGCAGCTTAGACAGGGGACTTTGGGCTTTCTTT. The rearrangement uses TRBV7-2 and TRBJ1-1; 7 bases agree with TRBD1. From germline, CDR1 is SGHTA and CDR2 FQGNSA. Trimming took 1 base from V and 11 from J; bases not matched to a gene: 7. This CDR3 spans 13 amino acids.

This clone came up once. V gene TRBV7-9 combines with J gene TRBJ1-4, with D uncertain. Germline V CDR1 and CDR2: SEHNR, FQNEAQ (reference sequence). The CDR3 length is 14 residues. Trimming left V 8 bases short and J 7 bases short, with 17 bases between. This CDR3 reads CASSPGLTGEKLFF. CDR3 sequence (DNA): TGTGCCAGCTCCCCCGGTCTCACCGGTGAAAAACTGTTTTTT.

The chain employs TRBV6-6 and TRBJ2-7; D might be TRBD1 (5 bases). The CDR3 spans 14 residues. Germline CDR1 and CDR2: MNHNY and SVGAGI (reference sequence). Trimming removed 7 bases from V and 3 bases from J, with 16 bases in between. The CDR3 DNA is TGTGCCAGCACCTACCACCAGGGAAGCTACGAGCAGTACTTC. Encoded protein: CASTYHQGSYEQYF.

The chain joins TRBV7-8 to TRBJ2-7; D gene unclear. The V gene lost 2 bases and the J gene lost 0 bases, with 5 bases spanning the gap. This CDR3 region has 13 residues. The germline CDR1 and CDR2 sequences are SGHVS and FQNEAQ. DNA of the CDR3: TGTGCCAGCAGCTTAACATCCTCCTACGAGCAGTACTTC. This codes for CASSLTSSYEQYF.

The rearrangement links TRBV7-9 to TRBJ2-5, with D maybe TRBD2 (5 bases). V gave up 2 bases and J gave up 2 bases, with 15 bases separating them. The CDR3 is 16 amino acids. Germline CDR1 and CDR2: SEHNR and FQNEAQ (reference sequence). The CDR3: CASSLPTPRGQETQYF. The CDR3 DNA reads TGTGCCAGCAGCTTACCGACTCCTAGAGGGCAAGAGACCCAGTACTTC.

The chain carries TRBV28 and TRBJ1-2; D might be TRBD1 (5 bases). The V and J ends lost 5 bases and 4 bases respectively, with 11 bases between them. Germline V CDR1 and CDR2: MDHEN, SYDVKM. The CDR3 is 13 amino acids. The CDR3 protein is CASSLGTSYGYTF. The CDR3 DNA reads as TGTGCCAGCAGTCTGGGGACTTCCTATGGCTACACCTTC.

J is TRBJ2-7 and V is TRBV6-5; 8 nucleotides align to TRBD2. CDR3 length equals 15 residues. The germline gives CDR1 MNHEY, CDR2 SVGAGI. V dropped 6 bases and J dropped 3; count of bases not matched to a gene: 10. This chain's CDR3 is CASSPRDRGGYEQYF. The CDR3 DNA follows: TGTGCCAGCAGCCCTAGGGATCGGGGGGGCTACGAGCAGTACTTC.

This chain joins TRBV30 and TRBJ2-3; 11 bases line up with TRBD2. Germline CDR1 is GTSNPN and CDR2 is SVGIG (reference sequence). J was trimmed by 1 base and V by 2 bases; bases with no gene match: 14. This CDR3 spans 19 amino acids. In DNA, the CDR3 is TGTGCCTGGAGTCATGACAGGAGGCTAGCGGGGGGACGCACAGATACGCAGTATTTT. Its protein is CAWSHDRRLAGGRTDTQYF.

J is TRBJ1-1 and V is TRBV21-1. TRBV21-1 is tagged as a pseudogene. This CDR3 has 15 residues. The CDR3 sequence: CASSKKRLMNTEAFF. The CDR3 DNA sequence: TGTGCCAGCAGCAAAAAGCGTTTAATGAACACTGAAGCTTTCTTT.

The rearrangement uses TRBV5-1 and TRBJ1-2, with unresolved D. The CDR3 covers 14 residues. Per the germline V gene, CDR1 is SGHRS and CDR2 is YFSETQ. Trimming took off 6 bases at V and 1 base at J, with 13 bases between the two ends. The CDR3 DNA is TGCGCCAGCAAGTCCACACCCCTTAACTATGGCTACACCTTC. Protein: CASKSTPLNYGYTF.

The rearrangement links TRBV7-9 to TRBJ1-3, with unresolved D. The CDR3 runs 17 residues. Germline V gene lookup returns CDR1 SEHNR and CDR2 FQNEAQ (reference sequence). V lost 1 base, J lost 0 bases, and 13 bases lay in between. The CDR3 protein is CASSLDGRPSSGNTIYF. In DNA, the CDR3 is TGTGCCAGCAGCTTAGATGGCAGGCCTTCCTCTGGAAACACCATATATTTT.

The chain employs TRBV29-1 and TRBJ1-5, with 7 bases that match TRBD1. From germline, CDR1 is SQVTM and CDR2 ANQGSEA. The J segment lost 6 bases and the V segment lost 6 bases, leaving 8 bases of the junction unmatched. This CDR3 comprises 13 residues. The CDR3 protein is CSVGGGIGQPQHF. The CDR3 nucleotides are TGCAGCGTCGGAGGGGGCATAGGTCAGCCCCAGCATTTT.

The chain recombines TRBV12-5 with TRBJ1-1; no reliable D call. V lost 6 bases to trimming and J lost 5 bases, with 19 bases between them. Germline V CDR1 and CDR2: LGHNT, FRNRAP. The CDR3 extends over 15 amino acids. The CDR3 coding sequence is TGTGCTAGTGGAATTTCACGGGGAGGGAGGACTGAAGCTTTCTTT. Protein product: CASGISRGGRTEAFF.

The genes are TRBV18 and TRBJ2-5; D is perhaps TRBD2 (6 bases). The V and J ends lost 3 bases and 2 bases respectively, with 10 bases between them. The germline CDR1 and CDR2 sequences are KGHSH and LQKENI. The CDR3 is 14 residues long. The CDR3 nucleotides are TGTGCCAGCTCACCTCGGAGGGGACAAGAGACCCAGTACTTC. As protein: CASSPRRGQETQYF.

This sequence joins TRBV7-9 and TRBJ2-5; tentatively, D is TRBD1 (6 bases). The CDR3 extends over 15 amino acids. Trimming left V 4 bases short and J 5 bases short, with 17 bases between. Germline V lookup: CDR1 SEHNR, CDR2 FQNEAQ (reference sequence). The CDR3 DNA reads as TGTGCCAGCAGCTCTGCCCTTGGACAGAAGGAGACCCAGTACTTC. Translation gives CASSSALGQKETQYF.

This clone was detected a few times. The rearrangement joins TRBV9 to TRBJ2-3; the D gene is possibly TRBD1 (5 bases). The germline CDR1 and CDR2 sequences are SGDLS and YYNGEE. This CDR3 is 14 amino acids long. V lost 4 bases and J 4 bases, leaving 13 bases between the germline ends. The CDR3 is CASSPRTRPDTQYF. The CDR3 coding sequence is TGTGCCAGCAGCCCCAGGACAAGGCCAGATACGCAGTATTTT.

The genes are TRBV7-2 and TRBJ2-3; 8 bases align to TRBD2. Germline assignment: CDR1 SGHTA and CDR2 FQGNSA. The junction had 10 bases not matched to a gene; V was cut back by 4 bases and J by 4 bases. There are 16 residues in the CDR3. Here the CDR3 reads CASSSVSGGISDTQYF. The CDR3 bases are TGTGCCAGCAGCTCTGTCTCGGGGGGGATATCAGATACGCAGTATTTT. The variable domain in full, completed from reference TRBV7-2 and TRBJ2-3, reads GAGVSQSPSNKVTEKGKDVELRCDPISGHTALYWYRQSLGQGLEFLIYFQGNSAPDKSGLPSDRFSAERTGGSVSTLTIQRTQQEDSAVYLCASSSVSGGISDTQYFGPGTRLTVL.

The chain has TRBV18 and TRBJ1-2, with D possibly matching TRBD1 (5 bases). Trimming removed 2 bases from V and 5 bases from J, with 15 bases in between. The CDR3 runs 15 residues. Germline loops: CDR1 KGHSH, CDR2 LQKENI. The CDR3 DNA is TGTGCCAGCTCACCATTAGACGGGACCGTTTATGGCTACACCTTC. Translating gives CASSPLDGTVYGYTF.

V gene TRBV7-2 combines with J gene TRBJ2-2, with D possibly being TRBD1 (5 bases). With 5 bases removed from V and 4 bases from J, the gap between germline ends came to 20 bases. Germline lookup yields CDR1 SGHTA and CDR2 FQGNSA. The CDR3 extends over 17 amino acids. CDR3 nucleotides: TGTGCCAGCAGCCCTAGGTGGGGCCGGGCAGGCACCGGGGAGCTGTTTTTT. Its protein is CASSPRWGRAGTGELFF.

This clone has only a few counts. The chain recombines TRBV7-9 with TRBJ1-1; 7 nucleotides agree with TRBD1. Per germline, CDR1 SEHNR and CDR2 FQNEAQ (reference sequence). This CDR3 is built from 15 residues. J lost 0 bases, V lost 3 bases, and 4 bases had no gene match. In nucleotides, the CDR3 is TGTGCCAGCAGCTTTGCGGACAGGATGAACACTGAAGCTTTCTTT. Translated, it gives CASSFADRMNTEAFF. Complete variable domain (other parts from reference TRBV7-9 and TRBJ1-1): DTGVSQNPRHKITKRGQNVTFRCDPISEHNRLYWYRQTLGQGPEFLTYFQNEAQLEKSRLLSDRFSAERPKGSFSTLEIQRTEQGDSAMYLCASSFADRMNTEAFFGQGTRLTVV.

V usage is TRBV6-5 and J usage is TRBJ1-4; D ambiguous. The CDR3 runs 14 residues. V gave up 5 bases and J gave up 4 bases, with 11 bases separating them. Germline values: CDR1 MNHEY, CDR2 SVGAGI. The CDR3 DNA reads as TGTGCCAGCAGTCCAGGACCCATTAATGAAAAACTGTTTTTT. Residues: CASSPGPINEKLFF.

The chain has TRBV11-2 and TRBJ2-3; D is undetermined. CDR1 and CDR2 from the germline V gene are SGHAT and FQNNGV. The CDR3 consists of 12 residues. The V gene lost 5 bases and the J gene lost 2 bases, with 5 bases spanning the gap. CDR3 region: CASSENTDTQYF. The CDR3 DNA is TGTGCCAGCAGCGAAAACACAGATACGCAGTATTTT.

The chain recombines TRBV5-4 with TRBJ1-4; TRBD1 might be the D (5 bases). The CDR3 extends over 14 amino acids. The V gene's germline CDR1 is SGHNT and CDR2 YYREEE (reference sequence). V was clipped by 2 bases and J by 4 bases, with 9 bases between them. The CDR3 bases are TGTGCCAGCAGCTTCGGGGGTGGTAATGAAAAACTGTTTTTT. Encoded protein: CASSFGGGNEKLFF.

The chain is built from TRBV10-3 and TRBJ1-1, with D tentatively TRBD1 (5 bases). Trimming took 0 bases from V and 7 from J, leaving 21 bases between them. Germline lookup yields CDR1 ENHRY and CDR2 SYGVKD. The CDR3 loop spans 17 amino acids. The CDR3 coding sequence is TGTGCCATCAGTGAGTCGAAAGGTTCGAAAACGGGGCTTGAAGCTTTCTTT. Its protein is CAISESKGSKTGLEAFF.

The rearrangement uses TRBV6-1 and TRBJ2-2, with D unresolved. This CDR3 spans 14 amino acids. V lost 2 bases to trimming and J lost 4 bases, with 8 bases between them. Per the germline V gene, CDR1 is MNHNS and CDR2 is SASEGT. CDR3 DNA: TGTGCCAGCAGTGAAAGAGCGAGCACCGGGGAGCTGTTTTTT. It specifies CASSERASTGELFF.